Presented here are 30 T cell receptor beta chains from one specimen sequenced in a study of T cells in Graves' hyperthyroidism and ophthalmopathy. The investigators amplified TCR beta CDR3 regions from RNA transcripts. Using the HTBI primer set, a first-round RT-PCR was run on the TCR CDR3. TCRdb reprocessed the multiplex PCR reads via MiXCR and lists one record per CDR3 protein. The data contain more than 300,000 distinct CDR3 sequences, about 15% of them singletons. Sample: blood. The receptors were sampled from a woman younger than 45 with Graves' ophthalmopathy.

There are many counts of this clonotype. The rearrangement joins TRBV28 to TRBJ1-2; 7 bases map to TRBD1. The germline V gene has CDR1 MDHEN and CDR2 SYDVKM. The junction had 19 bases not matched to a gene; V was cut back by 6 bases and J by 3 bases. The CDR3 runs 18 residues. The CDR3 DNA is TGTGCCAGCAGGCGACTAGGGGGCGCGGTAGGGTCATACTATGGCTACACCTTC. Encoded protein: CASRRLGGAVGSYYGYTF.

In its sample, this clonotype was seen many times. V usage is TRBV6-1 and J usage is TRBJ2-1; 11 nucleotides align to TRBD2. There are 16 residues in the CDR3. Per the germline V gene, CDR1 is MNHNS and CDR2 is SASEGT. With V trimmed by 4 bases and J by 5 bases, 7 bases remained unmatched. The CDR3 reads CASSVLLAGGHNEQFF. The CDR3 coding sequence is TGTGCCAGCAGTGTACTTCTAGCGGGGGGACACAATGAGCAGTTCTTC.

The V gene is TRBV29-1, the J gene TRBJ2-6; possible D gene TRBD2, 5 bases. CDR3 length: 15 amino acids. CDR1 is SQVTM, CDR2 ANQGSEA, per germline. Trimming removed 3 bases from V and 1 base from J, with 10 bases in between. The CDR3 spells CSVDSGGSGANVLTF. The CDR3 DNA reads as TGCAGCGTTGACAGCGGAGGATCTGGGGCCAACGTCCTGACTTTC.

This clonotype appeared many times. The CDR3 bases are TGTGCCAGCTCACGAGAAGCCGGGGAGAACACTGAAGCTTTCTTT. Its protein product is CASSREAGENTEAFF. The V call is TRBV18, the J call TRBJ1-1, with no clear D. V was cut by 4 bases and J by 1 base, with 13 bases left in between. Per germline, CDR1 KGHSH and CDR2 LQKENI. The CDR3 runs 15 residues. Together with reference TRBV18 and TRBJ1-1, the CDR3 gives the full variable domain: NAGVMQNPRHLVRRRGQEARLRCSPMKGHSHVYWYRQLPEEGLKFMVYLQKENIIDESGMPKERFSAEFPKEGPSILRIQQVVRGDSAAYFCASSREAGENTEAFFGQGTRLTVV.

This clonotype has ten or more counts. J is TRBJ2-7 and V is TRBV4-2, with D unresolved. The ends were cut back, 0 bases at V and 2 bases at J, with 11 bases in the middle. Germline V CDR1 and CDR2: LGHNA, YNFKEQ. This CDR3 contains 15 residues. CDR3 sequence: CASSQEPGEAYEQYF. The CDR3 DNA is TGTGCCAGCAGCCAAGAGCCAGGAGAAGCCTACGAGCAGTACTTC.

This clonotype was seen a handful of times. This rearrangement joins TRBV7-8 to TRBJ2-3; no definite D call. The germline V gene has CDR1 SGHVS and CDR2 FQNEAQ. The V end lost 8 bases, the J end lost 0 bases, and 12 bases lay between the germline ends. This CDR3 is built from 14 residues. The CDR3 DNA sequence: TGTGCCAGCCTCCCCTATCCCAGCACAGATACGCAGTATTTT. Translating gives CASLPYPSTDTQYF.

This clonotype has only a few counts. J is TRBJ1-2 and V is TRBV29-1; D not certain. The V gene lost 5 bases and the J gene lost 6 bases, with 13 bases spanning the gap. Germline V gives CDR1 SQVTM, CDR2 ANQGSEA. The CDR3 has 12 residues. CDR3 protein: CSVSVSWDGYTF. The CDR3 region has the DNA TGCAGCGTTTCTGTCAGCTGGGATGGCTACACCTTC.

This clonotype was seen repeatedly, ten times or more. The chain employs TRBV28 and TRBJ2-2; a weak D match, TRBD2 (6 bases). This CDR3 is built from 13 residues. The V gene's germline CDR1 is MDHEN and CDR2 SYDVKM. Trimming stripped 3 bases from V and 9 bases from J, with 11 bases between. The CDR3 DNA follows: TGTGCCAGCAGTTTGACTAGTCCCAGGGAGCTGTTTTTT. It is translated as CASSLTSPRELFF.

This clonotype was observed at least ten times. V usage is TRBV12-3 or TRBV12-4 and J usage is TRBJ2-2; D not certain. The ends were cut back, 1 base at V and 5 bases at J, with 5 bases in the middle. There are 13 residues in the CDR3. The CDR3 region has the DNA TGTGCCAGCAGTTTAGAACCTACCGGGGAGCTGTTTTTT. It specifies CASSLEPTGELFF.

This clonotype was observed many times. V gene TRBV7-6 combines with J gene TRBJ2-3, with D possibly matching TRBD1 (6 bases). Germline CDR1 and CDR2: SGHVS and FNYEAQ. The CDR3 consists of 13 residues. Trimming took 5 bases from V and 6 from J, leaving 12 bases between them. CDR3 nucleotides: TGTGCCAGCAGCCTACAGGGTAGGGATACGCAGTATTTT. It translates to CASSLQGRDTQYF.

This clonotype was found many times. V usage is TRBV12-5 and J usage is TRBJ1-4; 9 bases map to TRBD1. The germline V gene encodes CDR1 LGHNT and CDR2 FRNRAP. V gave up 5 bases and J gave up 6 bases; unmatched junction bases: 13. This CDR3 is built from 17 residues. CDR3 nucleotides: TGTGCTAGTGGTCCAGTCCCGGGACAGGGAGGGTATGAAAAACTGTTTTTT. Translated: CASGPVPGQGGYEKLFF.

Many counts were recorded for this clonotype. The chain carries TRBV20-1 and TRBJ2-7; 9 bases align to TRBD2. With 0 bases clipped from V and 5 bases from J, the junction kept 14 bases outside the gene matches. Germline V gene sequence: CDR1 DFQATT, CDR2 SNEGSKA (reference sequence). The CDR3 spans 17 residues. CDR3 loop: CSARDRGTSGRVNEQYF. The CDR3 bases are TGCAGTGCTAGAGATCGGGGAACTAGCGGGCGGGTTAACGAGCAGTACTTC.

This clonotype appeared many times. The chain recombines TRBV28 with TRBJ1-5, with D unresolved. The ends were cut back, 0 bases at V and 6 bases at J, with 9 bases in the middle. The CDR3 extends over 14 amino acids. Germline V CDR1 and CDR2: MDHEN, SYDVKM. The CDR3 nucleotides read TGTGCCAGCAGTTTATGGGCCGCAAGTCAGCCCCAGCATTTT. Its translation is CASSLWAASQPQHF.

This clonotype was observed a few times. The chain has TRBV7-2 and TRBJ2-2; D may correspond to TRBD1 or TRBD2 (6 bases each). Trimming cost V 1 base and J 5 bases, with 17 bases left between them. The CDR3 has 17 amino acids. Germline CDR1 is SGHTA and CDR2 is FQGNSA. In DNA, the CDR3 is TGTGCCAGCAGCTTAGTATTGGGGCAGGGGAGGACCGGGGAGCTGTTTTTT. Translated, it gives CASSLVLGQGRTGELFF.

This clonotype was recorded many times. The rearrangement links TRBV6-1 to TRBJ2-2, with D perhaps matching TRBD2 (5 bases). The CDR3 is 13 amino acids. The V end was cut by 7 bases, the J end by 8 bases, with 14 bases between. Germline V gene lookup returns CDR1 MNHNS and CDR2 SASEGT. For the CDR3, the DNA is TGTGCCAGCACTTTAACTAGGAGTGGGGAGCTGTTTTTT. This sequence encodes CASTLTRSGELFF.

This clonotype was recorded many times. The chain employs TRBV7-2 and TRBJ2-1; TRBD2 aligns across 7 bases. Germline V gives CDR1 SGHTA, CDR2 FQGNSA. Trimming at V came to 5 bases and at J to 3 bases, leaving 1 base not matched to a gene. The CDR3 totals 13 residues. The CDR3, as DNA: TGTGCCAGCAGCAGCGGGGTCTACAATGAGCAGTTCTTC. This sequence encodes CASSSGVYNEQFF.

There are a few counts of this clonotype. The chain's CDR3 is CASSLTAGQSSYNEQFF. The DNA of the CDR3 is TGTGCCAGCAGCCTTACCGCGGGACAGAGCTCCTACAATGAGCAGTTCTTC. V usage is TRBV7-6 and J usage is TRBJ2-1; D perhaps matches TRBD1 (7 bases). CDR3 length: 17 residues. Trimming removed 5 bases at V and 0 bases at J, with 17 bases between. Per germline, CDR1 SGHVS and CDR2 FNYEAQ.

This clonotype was counted ten times or more. The V and J genes are TRBV7-2 and TRBJ1-1, with TRBD1 matching 10 bases. Germline CDR1 reads SGHTA; CDR2 reads FQGNSA. With V trimmed by 1 base and J by 4 bases, 3 bases remained unmatched. The CDR3 spans 15 residues. The CDR3 reads CASSLEGQGLTEAFF. The CDR3 nucleotides are TGTGCCAGCAGCTTAGAGGGACAGGGGCTCACTGAAGCTTTCTTT.

This clonotype was detected only a few times. This rearrangement joins TRBV10-3 to TRBJ1-5, with D tentatively TRBD1 (5 bases). Trimming took 2 bases from V and 2 from J, leaving 7 bases between them. This CDR3 has 14 residues. Germline V gene data show CDR1 as ENHRY and CDR2 as SYGVKD. CDR3 DNA: TGTGCCATCAGTGAGGGGGCAGGCAATCAGCCCCAGCATTTT. This translates into CAISEGAGNQPQHF.

This clonotype was recorded at least ten times. Possible read error: a much larger clone is one base away. The gene calls are TRBV27 and TRBJ2-1, with D perhaps matching TRBD1 or TRBD2 (6 bases each). CDR3 length equals 14 residues. Germline CDR1 reads MNHEY; CDR2 reads SMNVEV (reference sequence). The V end was cut by 11 bases, the J end by 3 bases, with 17 bases between. CDR3 nucleotide sequence: TGTGCCGGCAACCTCGGGGGCTTCTACAATGAGCAGTTCTTC. Translating it yields CAGNLGGFYNEQFF.

This clonotype has ten or more counts. The chain uses TRBV18 and TRBJ1-3, with D uncertain. This CDR3 spans 14 amino acids. CDR1 is KGHSH and CDR2 is LQKENI in the germline V gene. The germline V and J ends were trimmed by 1 base and 7 bases, with 11 bases remaining between them. The CDR3 DNA reads as TGTGCCAGCTCACCACGGAGTATGGTCAACACCATATATTTT. Its protein product is CASSPRSMVNTIYF. Supplemented by reference TRBV18 and TRBJ1-3, the full variable domain reads NAGVMQNPRHLVRRRGQEARLRCSPMKGHSHVYWYRQLPEEGLKFMVYLQKENIIDESGMPKERFSAEFPKEGPSILRIQQVVRGDSAAYFCASSPRSMVNTIYFGEGSWLTVV.

The chain combines TRBV6-1 with TRBJ2-3; D not resolved. V lost 6 bases to trimming and J lost 2 bases, with 12 bases between them. The CDR3 length is 14 residues. CDR1 and CDR2 (germline): MNHNS, SASEGT. The CDR3 sequence is CASRGPFLTDTQYF. In DNA form, the CDR3 reads TGTGCCAGCAGAGGACCTTTCCTCACAGATACGCAGTATTTT.

There are many counts of this clonotype. The rearrangement joins TRBV7-9 to TRBJ2-7; D is uncertain. Germline CDR1 is SEHNR and CDR2 is FQNEAQ (reference sequence). The V end was cut by 0 bases, the J end by 7 bases, with 7 bases between. The CDR3 covers 12 residues. In DNA form, the CDR3 reads TGTGCCAGCAGCTTAGCGTTACGGGAGCAGTACTTC. Amino acids: CASSLALREQYF.

This clonotype has a count of ten or more. This rearrangement joins TRBV3-1 to TRBJ2-1; 11 bases align to TRBD2. V lost 1 base, J lost 9 bases, and 8 bases stayed unmatched. CDR1 LGHDT and CDR2 YNNKEL come from the germline V gene (reference sequence). This CDR3 spans 16 amino acids. The CDR3 loop is CASSQVGVAGGFEQFF. CDR3 bases: TGTGCCAGCAGCCAAGTGGGAGTAGCGGGGGGGTTTGAGCAGTTCTTC.

Ten or more counts support this clonotype. The V call is TRBV20-1, the J call TRBJ2-1; 9 positions match TRBD2. Germline CDR1 reads DFQATT; CDR2 reads SNEGSKA (reference sequence). V shed 6 bases and J 8 bases; nucleotides not matched to a gene: 14. The CDR3 totals 15 residues. CDR3 residues: CSALSGLAGTDEQFF. As DNA, the CDR3 is TGCAGTGCCCTGTCAGGGCTAGCGGGAACCGATGAGCAGTTCTTC.

This sequence joins TRBV3-1 and TRBJ2-5; no clear D. The length of the CDR3 is 13 residues. CDR1 and CDR2 from the germline V gene are LGHDT and YNNKEL (reference sequence). Trimming cost V 4 bases and J 2 bases, with 8 bases left between them. This CDR3 reads CASSPYGQETQYF. The CDR3 bases are TGTGCCAGCAGCCCATACGGGCAAGAGACCCAGTACTTC.

This clonotype was observed many times. This chain links TRBV5-5 with TRBJ1-1; perhaps TRBD1 as D (6 bases). The germline V gene encodes CDR1 SGHKS and CDR2 YYEKEE (reference sequence). V gave up 4 bases and J gave up 4 bases, with 20 bases separating them. The CDR3 has 16 residues. DNA of the CDR3: TGTGCCAGCAGCACTACAGGGTCGCGGTTTTCCACTGAAGCTTTCTTT. As protein: CASSTTGSRFSTEAFF.

This clonotype was observed at least ten times. This chain joins TRBV28 and TRBJ2-7; a weak D match, TRBD1 (6 bases). The germline V gene encodes CDR1 MDHEN and CDR2 SYDVKM. The germline V and J ends were trimmed by 4 bases and 5 bases, with 15 bases remaining between them. The CDR3 sequence is 14 residues long. The CDR3 sequence is CASSSPSYRDEQYF. The CDR3 coding sequence is TGTGCCAGCAGTTCTCCTTCCTACAGGGACGAGCAGTACTTC.

This clonotype was observed many times. The chain carries TRBV18 and TRBJ2-1; D might be TRBD1 (5 bases). Trimming stripped 1 base from V and 7 bases from J, with 17 bases between. Germline V CDR1 and CDR2: KGHSH, LQKENI. The CDR3 runs 16 residues. The CDR3: CASSPLFRDWGNEQFF. DNA for the CDR3: TGTGCCAGCTCACCACTTTTCAGGGATTGGGGAAATGAGCAGTTCTTC.

Many counts were recorded for this clonotype. This chain joins TRBV20-1 and TRBJ2-1; 8 nucleotides match TRBD2. J was trimmed by 6 bases and V by 5 bases; bases with no gene match: 9. From germline, CDR1 is DFQATT and CDR2 SNEGSKA (reference sequence). This CDR3 spans 14 amino acids. CDR3 sequence: CSALFPGGLNEQFF. In nucleotides, the CDR3 is TGCAGTGCTCTCTTTCCGGGGGGGCTCAATGAGCAGTTCTTC.